This T cell receptor (beta chain) was recovered during a study of long-term antiretroviral therapy in people with HIV (dated by TCRdb to between 2021 and 2022). With regard to the full study: The earliest samples were collected about a decade before the 2015 WHO recommendation for immediate ART, when ART was typically delayed until CD4 counts fell. A retrospective serial study tested whether ART initiation and durable HIV suppression were associated with changes in peripheral blood TRB repertoire composition and diversity. A total of roughly 200 cryopreserved PBMC samples came from around 30 adults with confirmed HIV infection and were collected serially over a mean of roughly six years (range 1-12). Among the 30 to 35 participants with HIV, eleven were female. Test extractions of a monoclonal T-cell line alongside about 30 polyclonal samples showed no cross-contamination during QIAcube processing. Here is what the overall study found, with its caveats: Because cell numbers in pre-ART samples were limited, unsorted PBMC were profiled instead of sorted CD4+ and CD8+ T cells. Samples dated from 2004 to 2017, and the ART regimens used may be less effective than current ones. Owing to limited PBMC availability, only the TCR beta chain was sequenced, without alpha chain pairing. CDR3 length ranges in HIV repertoires were narrower than in controls, and network structure suggested an antigen-experienced repertoire with only a slight naive shift after ART. Expanded TRB clones identified before ART initiation dominated the repertoire at all time points, although this dominance fluctuated and declined in many PLHIV after ART. Inferences about post-ART repertoire changes are limited because no data were available on ART adherence, viral resistance or therapy changes. Starting ART was linked to a significant rise in TRB diversity, yet even with long-term ART the diversity remained significantly lower than in transplant donor controls.

Notes on this clone: There is no known antigen for this receptor. Base qualities are not at hand, and no much larger clone is one base apart.

Inclusion was restricted to participants for whom at least one PBMC sample before ART initiation and at least two post-ART samples were available. All participants with HIV were treated in the United States of America. Before DNA extraction, cryopreserved samples of roughly 1-10 million PBMC were thawed and washed. At the time of the earliest PBMC sample, participants with HIV were aged between about 23 and 54 years. PBMC samples were contributed by each participant from 1-4 timepoints before ART initiation and 2-8 timepoints after ART initiation, with a median of 7 samples. For every participant, serial HIV viral load, CD4+ T-cell count, ART history and demographic data were obtained. Genomic DNA was extracted from unsorted PBMC with a Qiagen kit on a QIAcube, with processing performed in batches of 12 samples. The immunoSEQ hsTCRB v3.0 assay was used at survey level resolution to sequence the TRB variable region. The targeted TRB sequencing depth was roughly 40,000-55,000 T-cell genomes per sample. An Illumina MiSeq with a v3 150-cycle kit was used to sequence the pooled TRB libraries. In the source study's methods: Repertoire analysis was run in R within a reproducible Nextflow workflow that covered QC, data transformation and analysis. Custom analyses were implemented in LymphoSeq2, an R package for AIRR-Seq data exploration. Four samples that produced fewer than 5000 total TRB sequences were removed, so 150 to 200 HIV repertoires were analyzed. Of the roughly 180 retained HIV repertoires, over 55 were collected before and 129 after ART initiation. Repertoires were downsampled to 5000 TRB nucleotide sequences, with summary statistics averaged over 100 downsampling iterations. Only TRB sequences with CDR3 regions of at least seven amino acids were retained for analysis. Diversity was measured with a Shannon entropy-derived clonality score and the Gini coefficient. In the repertoire networks, any two of the top 5000 CDR3 amino acid sequences were linked whenever the two sequences differed by an edit distance of one. For TRB CDR3 amino acid sequences, antigen specificity groups and MHC restriction were predicted with GLIPH2. To flag known associations with CMV, EBV, HIV or tissue antigens, CDR3 amino acid sequences were compared against VDJdb and McPAS-TCR. Pre-ART, post-ART and control groups were compared with Wilcoxon signed-rank tests and Holm-Bonferroni correction. TCRdb took this table from immuneACCESS and kept in-frame rearrangements with V and J called. Such tables lack part of the clones; where checked against another copy, unresolved V genes explain under half of the gap, and the rest is unexplained. Clonal size and the V and J genes are those of that table, whereas D and trimming came from the DNA. The sample table lists 20,000 to 30,000 clones, more than 75% of them with a count of one. 7% to 9.5% of the sample is in the top ten clones.

Trimming removed 5 bases from V and 1 base from J, leaving 9 bases between the germline ends. Sequences SEHNR (CDR1) and FQNEAQ (CDR2) are obtained from the germline V gene (reference sequence). The CDR3 measures 14 amino acids from cysteine to phenylalanine. Just the 42-base CDR3 DNA is kept, in frame starting at base 1. In this chain, TRBV7-9 is recombined with TRBJ2-1; the D gene identity is not certain. The sample was unsorted PBMCs, taken 4.8 to 5 years after starting antiretroviral therapy. The TCR was taken from a man aged 40-50 years with HIV. The nucleotide sequence is given as TGTGCCAGCAGCCCCGAAGAATCCTACAATGAGCAGTTCTTC. It specifies CASSPEESYNEQFF.